Described below is a single T cell receptor beta chain sequence and its context. Sequencing used immunoSEQ multiplex PCR; TCRdb keeps in-frame clones, though not all of them. The sample includes about 97,000 clones, less than 95% seen only once; the top ten take less than 0.35%. This record comes from a study of technical replicates of blood from several donors. V was pared by 0 bases and J by 7 bases, with 9 bases between. This CDR3 region has 13 residues. Germline V CDR1 and CDR2: MNHNS, SASEGT. Sequencing used T cells isolated from PBMCs. The receptor comes from a human donor in good health. The chain has TRBV6-1 and TRBJ1-2; D unresolved. In DNA form, the CDR3 reads TGTGCCAGCAGTGAAGCAAGAGGCGTTGGCTACACCTTC. Amino acids: CASSEARGVGYTF.